The 27 T cell receptor beta chains below come from one sample, sequenced in a study of PD-1 and CTLA-4 blockade in melanoma. This table comes from immunoSEQ multiplex PCR, and its TCRdb copy is limited to in-frame clones, with some not included. The sample has 15,000 to 20,000 clones, around 70% seen once; the top ten hold 14%. Sample: CD8+ T cells from peripheral blood, taken from a patient given anti-PD-1 treatment. These receptors were collected from a human donor with melanoma.

The chain uses TRBV7-8 and TRBJ2-1; 7 bases match TRBD2. The CDR3 contains 15 residues. V dropped 1 base and J dropped 6; count of bases not matched to a gene: 6. Germline CDR1 is SGHVS and CDR2 is FQNEAQ. DNA of the CDR3: TGTGCCAGCAGCTTAGTTCGGGGAGGGTCCAATGAGCAGTTCTTC. Protein product: CASSLVRGGSNEQFF.

Only a few counts were recorded for this clone. The chain couples TRBV29-1 to TRBJ1-2, with D unresolved. Trimming pared 0 bases from V and 7 bases from J, leaving 6 bases between. This CDR3 contains 11 residues. In germline, CDR1 is SQVTM, CDR2 ANQGSEA. The DNA for the CDR3 is TGCAGCGTTGAAGATCTCTCTGGCTACACCTTC. This encodes CSVEDLSGYTF.

V gene TRBV24-1 combines with J gene TRBJ2-1; the D gene is possibly TRBD2 (5 bases). Trimming left V 10 bases short and J 0 bases short, with 9 bases between. Germline assignment: CDR1 KGHDR and CDR2 SFDVKD. The length of the CDR3 is 13 residues. CDR3 sequence (DNA): TGTGCCACTCGAGGGAGCTCCTACAATGAGCAGTTCTTC. Amino acid sequence: CATRGSSYNEQFF.

The rearrangement links TRBV27 to TRBJ1-5; D remains unclear. Trimming took 8 bases from V and 5 from J, leaving 7 bases between them. The CDR3 runs 11 residues. Germline assignment: CDR1 MNHEY and CDR2 SMNVEV (reference sequence). The CDR3 spells CASGIYQPQHF. Written as DNA, the CDR3 is TGTGCCAGCGGAATATATCAGCCCCAGCATTTT.

The V gene is TRBV28, the J gene TRBJ1-2; D remains ambiguous. Germline values: CDR1 MDHEN, CDR2 SYDVKM. Trimming took off 4 bases at V and 5 bases at J, with 14 bases between the two ends. The CDR3 runs 14 residues. CDR3 DNA sequence: TGTGCCAGCAGTTCGACCGGAGGGCCGTATGGCTACACCTTC. It translates to CASSSTGGPYGYTF.

The rearrangement links TRBV21-1 to TRBJ1-2. TRBV21-1 is tagged as a pseudogene. This CDR3 has 15 residues. The CDR3 sequence is CASSKAVGSDYGYTF. DNA for the CDR3: TGTGCCAGCAGCAAAGCGGTAGGGTCCGACTATGGCTACACCTTC.

This clone was observed a few times. The rearrangement joins TRBV5-4 to TRBJ2-7; no clear D gene. Trimming stripped 0 bases from V and 5 bases from J, with 9 bases between. Per germline, CDR1 SGHNT and CDR2 YYREEE (reference sequence). CDR3 size: 13 residues. CDR3 nucleotides: TGTGCCAGCAGCTTGGACAATTCAGACGAGCAGTACTTC. As protein: CASSLDNSDEQYF.

The chain couples TRBV9 to TRBJ1-2, with no clear D. Trimming pared 4 bases from V and 9 bases from J, leaving 22 bases between. The CDR3 is made up of 15 amino acids. Germline-derived CDR1 and CDR2 are SGDLS and YYNGEE. The CDR3 coding sequence is TGTGCCAGCAGCCCCCGAGGAGAGGCCCGGGGTAGCTACACCTTC. It translates to CASSPRGEARGSYTF.

This clone was observed a few times. V usage is TRBV15 and J usage is TRBJ1-2; TRBD1 matches 7 bases. Germline values: CDR1 LNHNV, CDR2 YYDKDF (reference sequence). Trimming removed 1 base from V and 4 bases from J; junction bases left unmatched: 18. CDR3 size: 19 residues. The CDR3 here is CATSRVSQFRQGLSYGYTF. CDR3 in DNA: TGTGCCACCAGCAGAGTCTCCCAGTTCAGACAGGGACTGAGCTATGGCTACACCTTC.

The chain carries TRBV10-3 and TRBJ2-7, with 9 bases lining up with TRBD1. This CDR3 is 12 amino acids long. Germline CDR1 and CDR2: ENHRY and SYGVKD. V lost 10 bases and J lost 5; bases outside the gene matches: 6. This chain's CDR3 is CATIGTGHEQYF. CDR3 in DNA: TGTGCCACCATAGGGACAGGGCACGAGCAGTACTTC.

This clone has only a few counts. This chain links TRBV15 with TRBJ1-3; 8 bases fit TRBD1. The CDR3 extends over 15 amino acids. CDR1 and CDR2 from the germline V gene are LNHNV and YYDKDF (reference sequence). J was trimmed by 0 bases and V by 5 bases; bases with no gene match: 3. CDR3: CATSQDRDSGNTIYF. The CDR3 coding sequence is TGTGCCACCAGCCAGGACAGGGACTCTGGAAACACCATATATTTT.

The chain is built from TRBV11-1 and TRBJ2-1; 9 nucleotides line up with TRBD2. This CDR3 contains 15 residues. The germline V gene encodes CDR1 SGHAT and CDR2 FQDESV (reference sequence). The junction had 3 bases not matched to a gene; V was cut back by 2 bases and J by 4 bases. CDR3 amino acids: CASSLLAGTYNEQFF. DNA of the CDR3: TGTGCCAGCAGCTTACTAGCGGGAACATACAATGAGCAGTTCTTC.

The chain joins TRBV13 to TRBJ1-6; a possible D gene is TRBD1 (5 bases). V was cut by 3 bases and J by 5 bases, with 11 bases left in between. There are 15 residues in the CDR3. Germline V gene lookup returns CDR1 PRHDT and CDR2 FYEKMQ (reference sequence). The CDR3 DNA reads TGTGCCAGCAGCTTCGGCGGACAACATAATTCACCCCTCCACTTT. Its protein is CASSFGGQHNSPLHF.

The chain combines TRBV10-1 with TRBJ1-2; TRBD1 matches at 10 bases. The CDR3 totals 16 residues. Germline V gene sequence: CDR1 WNHNN, CDR2 SYGVQD (reference sequence). Germline trimming cut 0 bases from V and 4 bases from J; bases unmatched to any gene: 5. The CDR3 here is CASSESGTGASYGYTF. The CDR3 nucleotides read TGCGCCAGCAGTGAGTCCGGGACAGGGGCCTCCTATGGCTACACCTTC.

This clone counts as medium-sized (0.01 to 0.1%). In nucleotides, the CDR3 is TGTGCCAGCAGTTTAGTATGGCAAACTGAAGCTTTCTTT. It codes for CASSLVWQTEAFF. The chain uses TRBV27 and TRBJ1-1; no reliable D call. Germline V gene sequence: CDR1 MNHEY, CDR2 SMNVEV (reference sequence). Trimming left V 2 bases short and J 5 bases short, with 9 bases between. The CDR3 contains 13 residues.

V and J are TRBV5-1 and TRBJ2-3, with D tentatively TRBD1 (6 bases). The CDR3 contains 17 residues. The germline V gene encodes CDR1 SGHRS and CDR2 YFSETQ. Trimming shortened V by 6 bases and J by 4 bases, and 24 bases separated the two germline ends. The CDR3 is CASNSVMAGVNPDTQYF. CDR3 sequence (DNA): TGCGCCAGCAACTCGGTTATGGCAGGGGTTAATCCAGATACGCAGTATTTT. The entire variable domain, with the rest obtained from reference TRBV5-1 and TRBJ2-3, is as follows: KAGVTQTPRYLIKTRGQQVTLSCSPISGHRSVSWYQQTPGQGLQFLFEYFSETQRNKGNFPGRFSGRQFSNSRSEMNVSTLELGDSALYLCASNSVMAGVNPDTQYFGPGTRLTVL.

This clone was seen a few times. The chain joins TRBV2 to TRBJ1-1; D gene ambiguous. Germline assignment: CDR1 SNHLY and CDR2 FYNNEI. The CDR3 has 13 residues. With 7 bases removed from V and 1 base from J, the gap between germline ends came to 10 bases. CDR3 residues: CASIRVPNTEAFF. The DNA of the CDR3 is TGTGCCAGCATTCGGGTCCCGAACACTGAAGCTTTCTTT.

The chain is built from TRBV10-3 and TRBJ1-6; D is possibly TRBD1 (6 bases). The CDR3 sequence is 17 residues long. Trimming cost V 4 bases and J 9 bases, with 22 bases left between them. Germline V gene sequence: CDR1 ENHRY, CDR2 SYGVKD. The CDR3, as DNA: TGTGCCATCAGTGCGGGGGGGCCCCGGGGACCTAGTTCACCCCTCCACTTT. Residues: CAISAGGPRGPSSPLHF.

For the CDR3, the DNA is TGTGCCAGCGGGATAGCGGTTACGGGAACCGGGGAGCTGTTTTTT. This translates into CASGIAVTGTGELFF. The J gene is TRBJ2-2, the V gene TRBV7-8, with D tentatively TRBD2 (6 bases). The CDR3 is 15 residues long. V lost 8 bases, J lost 5 bases, and 18 bases lay in between. In germline, CDR1 is SGHVS, CDR2 FQNEAQ.

This clone was seen just once. V usage is TRBV27 and J usage is TRBJ2-7; perhaps TRBD2 as D (5 bases). Between the trimmed V and J ends, which lost 2 bases and 5 bases, there was a span of 13 bases. Germline lookup yields CDR1 MNHEY and CDR2 SMNVEV (reference sequence). The CDR3 has 14 residues. CDR3 bases: TGTGCCAGCAGTTTAACGGGCCTCGGGAACGAGCAGTACTTC. Translation gives CASSLTGLGNEQYF.

This clone is medium-sized (0.01 to 0.1%) in the sample. The J gene is TRBJ1-5, the V gene TRBV29-1, with 8 bases matching TRBD1. The CDR3 consists of 14 residues. The V segment lost 4 bases and the J segment 4 bases; nucleotides outside the gene matches: 6. Germline CDR1 is SQVTM and CDR2 is ANQGSEA. This CDR3 is CSVGSTGGNQPQHF. CDR3 sequence (DNA): TGCAGCGTTGGGAGCACAGGGGGAAATCAGCCCCAGCATTTT.

J is TRBJ2-2 and V is TRBV4-1; 9 bases align to TRBD2. This CDR3 is 16 amino acids long. The V gene end was trimmed by 5 bases and the J gene end by 0 bases; junction bases not matched to a gene: 4. The germline V gene encodes CDR1 MGHRA and CDR2 YSYEKL. The CDR3 coding sequence is TGCGCCAGCAGCTATAGCGGGAGCGCGAACACCGGGGAGCTGTTTTTT. This encodes CASSYSGSANTGELFF.

This rearrangement joins TRBV10-3 to TRBJ1-6; D is unclear. This CDR3 comprises 16 residues. Between the trimmed V and J ends, which lost 0 bases and 4 bases, there was a span of 10 bases. Germline lookup yields CDR1 ENHRY and CDR2 SYGVKD. This chain's CDR3 is CAISESGELYNSPLHF. The DNA for the CDR3 is TGTGCCATCAGTGAGTCTGGGGAGCTTTATAATTCACCCCTCCACTTT.

This clone was seen once. The rearrangement links TRBV6-5 to TRBJ2-5; 7 nucleotides line up with TRBD1. J was trimmed by 5 bases and V by 5 bases; bases with no gene match: 11. The CDR3 is 15 residues long. From germline, CDR1 is MNHEY and CDR2 SVGAGI. The CDR3 DNA is TGTGCCAGCAGTCACACCGGGACAGCCAGGGAGACCCAGTACTTC. Residues: CASSHTGTARETQYF.

The J gene is TRBJ1-2, the V gene TRBV27; D is unresolved. With 2 bases removed from V and 7 bases from J, the gap between germline ends came to 11 bases. Germline V gives CDR1 MNHEY, CDR2 SMNVEV (reference sequence). This CDR3 is 13 amino acids long. CDR3 sequence: CASSLRLLSGYTF. CDR3 sequence (DNA): TGTGCCAGCAGTTTACGGCTGCTATCTGGCTACACCTTC.

V gene TRBV7-2 combines with J gene TRBJ2-7; possible D gene TRBD1, 5 bases. Germline V gives CDR1 SGHTA, CDR2 FQGNSA. The CDR3 is 14 amino acids. Deletions cut 1 base from V and 1 base from J, with 8 bases between. CDR3 DNA: TGTGCCAGCAGCTTAGTTCCAGGGTCCTACGAGCAGTACTTC. Translated, it gives CASSLVPGSYEQYF.

This clone ranks as medium-sized (0.01 to 0.1%). This sequence joins TRBV7-9 and TRBJ2-7; the D is unclear. Germline V gives CDR1 SEHNR, CDR2 FQNEAQ (reference sequence). Trimming pared 5 bases from V and 2 bases from J, leaving 13 bases between. The CDR3 is made up of 14 amino acids. The CDR3 region has the DNA TGTGCCAGCAGCCCCTCGAACTCAGCCTACGAGCAGTACTTC. Its translation is CASSPSNSAYEQYF.